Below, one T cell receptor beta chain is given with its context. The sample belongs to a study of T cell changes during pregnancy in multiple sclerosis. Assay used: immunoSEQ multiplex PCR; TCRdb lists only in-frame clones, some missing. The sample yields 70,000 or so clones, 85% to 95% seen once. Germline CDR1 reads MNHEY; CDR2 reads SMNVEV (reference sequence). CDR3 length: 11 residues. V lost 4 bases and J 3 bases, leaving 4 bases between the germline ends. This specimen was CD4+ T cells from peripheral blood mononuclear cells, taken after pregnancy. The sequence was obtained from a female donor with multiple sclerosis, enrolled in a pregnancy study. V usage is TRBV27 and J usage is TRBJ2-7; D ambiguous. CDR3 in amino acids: CASSSSYEQYF. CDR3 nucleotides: TGTGCCAGCAGTTCCAGCTACGAGCAGTACTTC.